These T cell receptor beta chains were read from a single sample in a study of T cells after yellow fever vaccination. TCRdb re-called the 5' RACE reads through MiXCR, storing one row per CDR3 protein. The sample contains hundreds of thousands of distinct CDR3 sequences, 12% of which appear only once. This material consisted of PBMCs, taken on the day of the yellow fever booster vaccination. The receptors derive from a man aged 30 to 39 who received the YFV17D yellow fever vaccine. The CDR3 runs from the conserved cysteine through the conserved F or W. The D gene is left open where the match is weak. A clone size is listed for some rows: how often the clone was seen (once, few, many), or a class if it is expanded.

V	J	length	size	D	DNA	CDR3
TRBV12-3/TRBV12-4	TRBJ1-2	15	NA	NA	TGTGCCAGCAGTTTCGGAAGGGGCAGTGACTATGGCTACACCTTC	CASSFGRGSDYGYTF
TRBV2	TRBJ2-3	15	NA	TRBD2	TGTGCCAGCAGTGATTTGAGCGGGAGCCCAGATACGCAGTATTTT	CASSDLSGSPDTQYF
TRBV30	TRBJ2-1	15	few	NA	TGTGCCTGGAGTAATAGCGGAGTTACCTACAATGAGCAGTTCTTC	CAWSNSGVTYNEQFF
TRBV12-3/TRBV12-4	TRBJ2-7	14	many	TRBD1	TGTGCCAGCAGTTCGGGGACAGGGCTTGACGAGCAGTACTTC	CASSSGTGLDEQYF
TRBV18	TRBJ1-1	15	NA	NA	TGTGCCAGCTCACCGTCCGGGGGTTCGAACACTGAAGCTTTCTTT	CASSPSGGSNTEAFF
TRBV18	TRBJ2-1	12	NA	NA	TGTGCCAGCTCACAGTTCGGCGATGAGCAGTTCTTC	CASSQFGDEQFF
TRBV7-9	TRBJ2-3	15	once	NA	TGTGCCAGCAGCTTAGCACAGGGGAGGGCAGATACGCAGTATTTT	CASSLAQGRADTQYF
TRBV6-2/TRBV6-3	TRBJ2-1	15	few	NA	TGTGCCAGCAACCGACACACACAAGCCTACAATGAGCAGTTCTTC	CASNRHTQAYNEQFF
TRBV24-1	TRBJ2-1	15	NA	TRBD2	TGTGCCACCAGTGGGGAGCGGGGGGGAGGGAATGAGCAGTTCTTC	CATSGERGGGNEQFF
TRBV7-8	TRBJ2-6	17	NA	TRBD1	TGTGCCAGCAGCCTCCGGGACAGGGGGTCTGGGGCCAACGTCCTGACTTTC	CASSLRDRGSGANVLTF
TRBV10-3	TRBJ1-5	16	NA	NA	TGTGCCATCAGAGCCTCACCGGGTACGGACAATCAGCCCCAGCATTTT	CAIRASPGTDNQPQHF
TRBV7-3	TRBJ2-5	15	NA	TRBD1	TGTGCCAGCAGCTCCACCGGGACAGCCCAAGAGACCCAGTACTTC	CASSSTGTAQETQYF
TRBV5-5	TRBJ1-5	15	few	TRBD1	TGTGCCAGCAGCCAACAGGGGACTTGGAGTCAGCCCCAGCATTTT	CASSQQGTWSQPQHF
TRBV5-5	TRBJ2-3	15	once	TRBD2	TGTGCCAGCAGCTTGCGGCTAGCGGGAACAGATGCGCAGTATTTT	CASSLRLAGTDAQYF
TRBV5-1	TRBJ1-1	15	NA	TRBD1	TGCGCCAGCACCCAGGGGGGACGGACGAACACTGAAGCTTTCTTT	CASTQGGRTNTEAFF
TRBV19	TRBJ2-1	12	many	NA	TGTGCCAGTAGTATAGGTAAAAATGAGCAGTTCTTC	CASSIGKNEQFF